Below, 15 T cell receptor beta chains from the same sample are listed, as sequenced in a study of T cell repertoires in cytomegalovirus infection. TCRdb re-called the reads through MiXCR, storing one row per CDR3 protein. The repertoire includes over 450,000 distinct CDR3 sequences, 11% of them detected once, and roughly a tenth sits in the top ten. Sequencing was performed on PBMCs. Every receptor here comes from a human donor in good health (CMV status not recorded). Some clones in this sample may be carry-over from other donors' samples.

This clonotype has at least ten counts. This sequence joins TRBV2 and TRBJ2-3; D is unresolved. Trimming removed 0 bases from V and 6 bases from J, with 7 bases in between. The CDR3 is 13 residues long. Germline V gene sequence: CDR1 SNHLY, CDR2 FYNNEI. The CDR3 loop is CASSEALGDTQYF. The CDR3, as DNA: TGTGCCAGCAGTGAAGCGCTTGGGGATACGCAGTATTTT.

This clonotype has just a few counts. The chain employs TRBV2 and TRBJ2-7; the D gene is possibly TRBD1 (5 bases). Per the germline V gene, CDR1 is SNHLY and CDR2 is FYNNEI. The CDR3 length is 12 residues. Between the trimmed V and J ends, which lost 5 bases and 6 bases, there was a span of 11 bases. CDR3 residues: CASSIIQGEQYF. CDR3 nucleotides: TGTGCCAGCAGTATTATCCAGGGCGAGCAGTACTTC.

This clonotype was detected ten times or more. The genes are TRBV11-2 and TRBJ2-4; weak D call: TRBD2 (5 bases). Germline assignment: CDR1 SGHAT and CDR2 FQNNGV. The V and J ends lost 5 bases and 9 bases respectively, with 8 bases between them. The CDR3 consists of 11 residues. Written as DNA, the CDR3 is TGTGCCAGCAGCGACGGAGGCATTCAGTACTTC. It encodes CASSDGGIQYF. Variable domain in full (rest from reference TRBV11-2 and TRBJ2-4): EAGVAQSPRYKIIEKRQSVAFWCNPISGHATLYWYQQILGQGPKLLIQFQNNGVVDDSQLPKDRFSAERLKGVDSTLKIQPAKLEDSAVYLCASSDGGIQYFGAGTRLSVL.

The chain links TRBV9 to TRBJ2-1, with 12 bases aligning to TRBD2. After removal of 2 bases from V and 2 bases from J, the junction contained 5 bases not matched to a gene. This CDR3 contains 17 residues. The germline CDR1 and CDR2 sequences are SGDLS and YYNGEE. CDR3 bases: TGTGCCAGCAGCGTGCGGACTAGCGGGAAGACCTACAATGAGCAGTTCTTC. This translates into CASSVRTSGKTYNEQFF.

This clonotype appeared many times. The genes are TRBV11-2 and TRBJ2-1; 7 nucleotides align to TRBD2. The CDR3 loop spans 16 amino acids. Per germline, CDR1 SGHAT and CDR2 FQNNGV. V dropped 5 bases and J dropped 6; count of bases not matched to a gene: 13. CDR3 in DNA: TGTGCCAGCAGCCGGCGGGGAATGGGAGGGAGCAATGAGCAGTTCTTC. This translates into CASSRRGMGGSNEQFF.

This clonotype was detected a few times. The V call is TRBV10-3, the J call TRBJ1-1; 9 bases fit TRBD1. This CDR3 is 14 amino acids long. Germline assignment: CDR1 ENHRY and CDR2 SYGVKD. The junction had 7 bases not matched to a gene; V was cut back by 5 bases and J by 6 bases. The CDR3 sequence is CAISPGQGKPEAFF. The CDR3 nucleotides read TGTGCCATCAGTCCGGGACAGGGCAAACCTGAAGCTTTCTTT.

At least ten counts were recorded for this clonotype. The chain's CDR3 is CASSIDRAFLYGYTF. The CDR3 nucleotides read TGTGCCAGCAGCATTGACAGGGCGTTCCTTTATGGCTACACCTTC. J is TRBJ1-2 and V is TRBV7-9; TRBD1 agrees at 7 bases. The CDR3 contains 15 residues. J was trimmed by 5 bases and V by 5 bases; bases with no gene match: 11. Per the germline V gene, CDR1 is SEHNR and CDR2 is FQNEAQ (reference sequence).

V gene TRBV19 combines with J gene TRBJ2-2; 9 nucleotides match TRBD2. Germline assignment: CDR1 LNHDA and CDR2 SQIVND (reference sequence). This CDR3 spans 15 amino acids. Losses at the gene ends were 7 bases for V and 3 bases for J; bases not matched to a gene: 6. The CDR3 sequence is CASTGLALYTGELFF. The CDR3 DNA reads TGTGCCAGTACGGGACTAGCCCTATACACCGGGGAGCTGTTTTTT.

This clonotype was seen at least ten times. The rearrangement uses TRBV6-1 and TRBJ2-2, with D uncertain. The ends were cut back, 5 bases at V and 6 bases at J, with 7 bases in the middle. This CDR3 comprises 12 residues. CDR1 is MNHNS, CDR2 SASEGT, per germline. The CDR3 spells CASSSQAGELFF. Here the CDR3 DNA reads TGTGCCAGCAGTTCCCAGGCCGGGGAGCTGTTTTTT.

This chain links TRBV19 with TRBJ2-7; 9 bases are shared with TRBD2. The CDR3 is made up of 15 amino acids. The trim removed 3 bases at V and 4 bases at J, leaving 7 bases unmatched. CDR1 and CDR2 from the germline V gene are LNHDA and SQIVND (reference sequence). DNA of the CDR3: TGTGCCAGTAGTATCGGCGGGAGGGCCGCATACGAGCAGTACTTC. Translation: CASSIGGRAAYEQYF.

This chain joins TRBV18 and TRBJ2-3, with 7 positions matching TRBD2. The J segment lost 2 bases and the V segment lost 3 bases, leaving 8 bases of the junction unmatched. This CDR3 contains 16 residues. The germline CDR1 and CDR2 sequences are KGHSH and LQKENI. In DNA, the CDR3 is TGTGCCAGCTCACCTCCGGGAGCGGGAACCACAGATACGCAGTATTTT. It codes for CASSPPGAGTTDTQYF.

This clonotype has a handful of counts. The chain is built from TRBV6-6 and TRBJ2-5; the D gene is possibly TRBD2 (6 bases). The CDR3 sequence is 16 residues long. V was clipped by 0 bases and J by 4 bases, with 15 bases between them. The germline gives CDR1 MNHNY, CDR2 SVGAGI (reference sequence). The DNA for the CDR3 is TGTGCCAGCAGTTACTCGTTCCCGACTAGAGTAGAGACCCAGTACTTC. It specifies CASSYSFPTRVETQYF.

This clonotype has only a few counts. This chain joins TRBV2 and TRBJ1-2, with TRBD1 identical over 8 bases. Trimming at V came to 4 bases and at J to 5 bases, leaving 6 bases not matched to a gene. The germline gives CDR1 SNHLY, CDR2 FYNNEI. This CDR3 region has 14 residues. The DNA of the CDR3 is TGTGCCAGCAGTGCGGCAGGGGGCATTTATGGCTACACCTTC. Residues: CASSAAGGIYGYTF. The full variable domain, its missing parts supplied by reference TRBV2 and TRBJ1-2, is EPEVTQTPSHQVTQMGQEVILRCVPISNHLYFYWYRQILGQKVEFLVSFYNNEISEKSEIFDDQFSVERPDGSNFTLKIRSTKLEDSAMYFCASSAAGGIYGYTFGSGTRLTVV.

The rearrangement links TRBV12-5 to TRBJ2-7, with a weak D call TRBD2 (5 bases). This CDR3 is 13 amino acids long. Per the germline V gene, CDR1 is LGHNT and CDR2 is FRNRAP. V was trimmed by 0 bases and J by 6 bases, leaving 9 bases between them. The CDR3: CASGLVLGSEQYF. In nucleotides, the CDR3 is TGTGCTAGTGGTTTGGTACTAGGGAGCGAGCAGTACTTC.

This clonotype was observed many times. J is TRBJ2-1 and V is TRBV9; the match to TRBD2 covers 9 bases. The V segment lost 4 bases and the J segment 2 bases; nucleotides outside the gene matches: 13. CDR3 length: 18 residues. The germline V gene has CDR1 SGDLS and CDR2 YYNGEE. Here the CDR3 reads CASSPEGSGRTTYNEQFF. Written as DNA, the CDR3 is TGTGCCAGCAGCCCCGAGGGGAGCGGGAGGACTACCTACAATGAGCAGTTCTTC.